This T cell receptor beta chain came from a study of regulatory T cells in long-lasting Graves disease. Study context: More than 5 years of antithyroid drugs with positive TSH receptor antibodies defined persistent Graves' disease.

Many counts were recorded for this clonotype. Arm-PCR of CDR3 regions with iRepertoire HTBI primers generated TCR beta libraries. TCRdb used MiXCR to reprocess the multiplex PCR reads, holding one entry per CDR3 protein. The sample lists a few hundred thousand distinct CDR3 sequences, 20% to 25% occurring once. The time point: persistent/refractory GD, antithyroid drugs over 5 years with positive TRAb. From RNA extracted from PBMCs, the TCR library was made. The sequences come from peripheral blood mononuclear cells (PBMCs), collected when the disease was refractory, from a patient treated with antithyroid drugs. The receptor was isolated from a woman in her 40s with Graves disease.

The CDR3: CATSSTLGSSNQETQYF. DNA of the CDR3: TGTGCCACCAGCAGCACCCTTGGCAGCAGCAACCAAGAGACCCAGTACTTC. The rearrangement links TRBV15 to TRBJ2-5, with D hard to call. This CDR3 is built from 17 residues. The ends were cut back, 3 bases at V and 0 bases at J, with 17 bases in the middle. From germline, CDR1 is LNHNV and CDR2 YYDKDF (reference sequence).